This T cell receptor (beta chain) was recovered during a study of T cell responses to AZD1222 COVID-19 vaccine. Findings and limits, study-wide: The repertoires were collected only after the peak T cell response. Close to half of spike-specific TCRs reportedly recognize unmutated variant regions. Spike-specific TCR breadth and depth went up after people got two AZD1222 doses.

Data came from immunoSEQ multiplex PCR; TCRdb stores just in-frame clones and leaves some out. This sample has some 96,000 clones, with around 90% found just once. Worth noting for this clone: Its antigen is unknown.

This sequence was found in an adult in good health. The source material was peripheral blood, sampled on day 0 of AZD1222 vaccination.

CDR3 nucleotide sequence: TGTGCCTGGAGTACCTTAAGCACAGATACGCAGTATTTT. Its translation is CAWSTLSTDTQYF. V usage is TRBV30 and J usage is TRBJ2-3; D not certain. Per the germline V gene, CDR1 is GTSNPN and CDR2 is SVGIG (reference sequence). V lost 2 bases and J lost 0, with 6 bases in between. CDR3 length: 13 amino acids.